This T cell receptor beta chain was retrieved from a study of metastatic and nonmetastatic thyroid tumors. Trimming shortened V by 4 bases and J by 0 bases, and 10 bases separated the two germline ends. There are 16 residues in the CDR3. TCRdb redid the clone calls on the PCR reads using MiXCR. The data contain 20,000 to 25,000 clones, approximately 35% of them singletons. This clone was observed a handful of times. Patients had received no treatment of any kind before thyroid surgery. The chain uses TRBV12-3 or TRBV12-4 and TRBJ2-6, with D unresolved. The material sequenced was blood. This TCR derives from a male donor with papillary thyroid cancer or a benign thyroid nodule (not recorded which). Some clones in this sample may be carry-over from other donors' samples. In DNA form, the CDR3 reads TGTGCCAGCAGTTCGCCCGACCTCTCTGGGGCCAACGTCCTGACTTTC. This gives the protein CASSSPDLSGANVLTF.